This T cell receptor beta chain derives from a study of blood T cell repertoires in COVID-19. Germline CDR1 reads MNHEY; CDR2 reads SMNVEV (reference sequence). V lost 3 bases, J lost 0 bases, and 9 bases lay in between. The CDR3 extends over 15 amino acids. TCRdb's copy holds only in-frame clones and misses some; the assay was immunoSEQ multiplex PCR. The table has around 300,000 clones, under 90% seen once. The J gene is TRBJ2-1, the V gene TRBV27, with D hard to call. This clonotype was sampled from a woman aged 55-70 years who had recovered from COVID-19. Sequenced material: PBMCs or T cells enriched from blood (not recorded which). In DNA form, the CDR3 reads TGTGCCAGCAGTTTTGGTAGAAACTCCTACAATGAGCAGTTCTTC. Translated: CASSFGRNSYNEQFF.